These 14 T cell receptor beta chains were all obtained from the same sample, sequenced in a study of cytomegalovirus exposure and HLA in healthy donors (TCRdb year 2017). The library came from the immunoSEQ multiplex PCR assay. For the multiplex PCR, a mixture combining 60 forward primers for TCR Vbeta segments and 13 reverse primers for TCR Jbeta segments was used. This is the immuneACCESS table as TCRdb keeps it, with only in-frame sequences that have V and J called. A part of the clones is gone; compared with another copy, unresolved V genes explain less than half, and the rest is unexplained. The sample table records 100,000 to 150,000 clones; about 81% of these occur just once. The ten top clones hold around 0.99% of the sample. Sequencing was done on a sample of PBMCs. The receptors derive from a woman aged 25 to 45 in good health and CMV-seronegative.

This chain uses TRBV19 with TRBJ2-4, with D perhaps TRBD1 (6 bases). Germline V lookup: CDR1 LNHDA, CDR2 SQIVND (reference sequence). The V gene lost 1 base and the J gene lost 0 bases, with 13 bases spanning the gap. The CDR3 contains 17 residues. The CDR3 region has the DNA TGTGCCAGTAGTATAGGGGGAACAGGGCTAGCCAAAAACATTCAGTACTTC. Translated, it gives CASSIGGTGLAKNIQYF. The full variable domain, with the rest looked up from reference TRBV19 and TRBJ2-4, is DGGITQSPKYLFRKEGQNVTLSCEQNLNHDAMYWYRQDPGQGLRLIYYSQIVNDFQKGDIAEGYSVSREKKESFPLTVTSAQKNPTAFYLCASSIGGTGLAKNIQYFGAGTRLSVL.

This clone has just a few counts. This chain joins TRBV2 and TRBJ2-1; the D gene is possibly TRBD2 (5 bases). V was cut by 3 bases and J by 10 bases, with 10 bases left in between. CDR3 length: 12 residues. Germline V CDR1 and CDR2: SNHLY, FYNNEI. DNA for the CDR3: TGTGCCAGCAGTGACCGGGGATTGGAGCAGTTCTTC. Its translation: CASSDRGLEQFF.

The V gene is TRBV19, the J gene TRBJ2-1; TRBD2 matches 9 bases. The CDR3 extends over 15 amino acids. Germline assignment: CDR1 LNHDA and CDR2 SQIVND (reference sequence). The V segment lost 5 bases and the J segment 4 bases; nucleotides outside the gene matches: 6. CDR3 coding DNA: TGTGCCAGTAGTGACCTAGCGGGGCGTTACAATGAGCAGTTCTTC. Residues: CASSDLAGRYNEQFF.

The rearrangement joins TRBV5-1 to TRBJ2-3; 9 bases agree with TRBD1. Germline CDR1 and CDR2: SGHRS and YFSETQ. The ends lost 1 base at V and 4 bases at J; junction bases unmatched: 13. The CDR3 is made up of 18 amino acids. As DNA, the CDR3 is TGCGCCAGCAGCTTGAGCCCCAACCGGGACAGGGTCCCAGATACGCAGTATTTT. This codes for CASSLSPNRDRVPDTQYF.

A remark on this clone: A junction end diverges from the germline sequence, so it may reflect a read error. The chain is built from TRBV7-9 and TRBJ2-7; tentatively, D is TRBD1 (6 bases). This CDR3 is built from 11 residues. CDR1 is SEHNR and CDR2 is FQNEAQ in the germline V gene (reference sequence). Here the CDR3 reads CSSGRGYEQYF. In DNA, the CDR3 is TGTTCCAGCGGCAGGGGATACGAGCAGTACTTC.

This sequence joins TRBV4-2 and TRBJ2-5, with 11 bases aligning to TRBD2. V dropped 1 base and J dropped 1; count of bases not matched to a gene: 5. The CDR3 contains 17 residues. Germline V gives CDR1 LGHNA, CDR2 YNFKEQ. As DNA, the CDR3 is TGTGCCAGCAGCCAAGCTCTAGCGGGGGGCTCCCAAGAGACCCAGTACTTC. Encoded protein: CASSQALAGGSQETQYF.

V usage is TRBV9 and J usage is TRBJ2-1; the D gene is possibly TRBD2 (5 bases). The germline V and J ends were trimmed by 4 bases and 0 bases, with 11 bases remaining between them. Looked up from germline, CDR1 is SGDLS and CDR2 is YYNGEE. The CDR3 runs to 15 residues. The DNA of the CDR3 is TGTGCCAGCAGCCCCCTGGGGAGCTCCTACAATGAGCAGTTCTTC. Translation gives CASSPLGSSYNEQFF. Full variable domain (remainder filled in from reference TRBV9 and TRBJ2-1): DSGVTQTPKHLITATGQRVTLRCSPRSGDLSVYWYQQSLDQGLQFLIQYYNGEERAKGNILERFSAQQFPDLHSELNLSSLELGDSALYFCASSPLGSSYNEQFFGPGTRLTVL.

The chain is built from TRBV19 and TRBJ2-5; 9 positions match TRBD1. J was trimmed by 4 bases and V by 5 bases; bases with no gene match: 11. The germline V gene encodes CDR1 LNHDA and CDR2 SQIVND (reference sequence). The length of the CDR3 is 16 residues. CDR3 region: CASSPPGQGSGETQYF. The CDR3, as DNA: TGTGCCAGTAGTCCTCCGGGACAGGGAAGTGGAGAGACCCAGTACTTC. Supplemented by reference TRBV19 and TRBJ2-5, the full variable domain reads DGGITQSPKYLFRKEGQNVTLSCEQNLNHDAMYWYRQDPGQGLRLIYYSQIVNDFQKGDIAEGYSVSREKKESFPLTVTSAQKNPTAFYLCASSPPGQGSGETQYFGPGTRLLVL.

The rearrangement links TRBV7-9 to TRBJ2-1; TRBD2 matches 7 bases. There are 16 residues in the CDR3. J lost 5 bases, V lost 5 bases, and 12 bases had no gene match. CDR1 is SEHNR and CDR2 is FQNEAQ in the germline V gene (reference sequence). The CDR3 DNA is TGTGCCAGCAGCCGGCGGGGGAGGGCCTTCGACAATGAGCAGTTCTTC. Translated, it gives CASSRRGRAFDNEQFF.

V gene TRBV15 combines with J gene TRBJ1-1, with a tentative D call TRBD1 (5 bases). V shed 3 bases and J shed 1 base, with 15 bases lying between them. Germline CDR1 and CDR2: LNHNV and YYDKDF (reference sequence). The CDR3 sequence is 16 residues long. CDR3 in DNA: TGTGCCACCAGCAGGGGGCGGTCAGGCAGGAACACTGAAGCTTTCTTT. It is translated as CATSRGRSGRNTEAFF.

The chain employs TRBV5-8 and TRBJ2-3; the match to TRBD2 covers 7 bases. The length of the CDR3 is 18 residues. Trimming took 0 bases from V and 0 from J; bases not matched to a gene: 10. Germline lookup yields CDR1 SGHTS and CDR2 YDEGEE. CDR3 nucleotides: TGTGCCAGCAGCTTGGCCCACGGGACTATTTCTAGCACAGATACGCAGTATTTT. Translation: CASSLAHGTISSTDTQYF.

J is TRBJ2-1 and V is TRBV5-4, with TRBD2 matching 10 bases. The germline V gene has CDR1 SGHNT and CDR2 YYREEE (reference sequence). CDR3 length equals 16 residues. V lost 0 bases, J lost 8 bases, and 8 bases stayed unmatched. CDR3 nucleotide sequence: TGTGCCAGCAGCTTGGGTCTAGCGGGGGCCGGGGATGAGCAGTTCTTC. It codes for CASSLGLAGAGDEQFF.

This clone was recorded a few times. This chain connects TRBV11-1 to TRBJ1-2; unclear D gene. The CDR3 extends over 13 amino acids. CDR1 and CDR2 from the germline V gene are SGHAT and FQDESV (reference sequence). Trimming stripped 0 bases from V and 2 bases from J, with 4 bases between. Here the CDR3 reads CASSLARNYGYTF. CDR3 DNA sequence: TGTGCCAGCAGCTTAGCACGGAACTATGGCTACACCTTC.

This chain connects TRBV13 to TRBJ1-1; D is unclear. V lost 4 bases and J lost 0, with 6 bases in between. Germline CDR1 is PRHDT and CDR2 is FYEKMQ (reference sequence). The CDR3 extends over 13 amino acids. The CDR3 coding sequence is TGTGCCAGCAGCTCCAGGTTGAACACTGAAGCTTTCTTT. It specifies CASSSRLNTEAFF.